What follows are 32 T cell receptor beta chains derived from one specimen sequenced in a study of T cells in localized non-small cell lung cancer (dated by TCRdb to between 2020 and 2021). The library was obtained by the immunoSEQ multiplex PCR assay. Drawn from immuneACCESS, this table holds only the in-frame rearrangements with V and J called that TCRdb kept. Clones are partly lost; checked studies trace under half to an unresolved V gene and leave the rest unexplained. The sample table lists around 16,000 clones, approximately 80% of them with a count of one. The top ten constitute less than 40% of the sample. Sequencing used peripheral blood, obtained before any cancer treatment. The receptor set was obtained from a male donor at least 60 years old with stage I lung adenocarcinoma.

This clone was detected once. The chain is built from TRBV2 and TRBJ1-5; D gene unclear. The CDR3 consists of 11 residues. Per the germline V gene, CDR1 is SNHLY and CDR2 is FYNNEI. Between the trimmed V and J ends, which lost 1 base and 10 bases, there was a span of 5 bases. CDR3 loop: CASSEGGPQHF. The CDR3 coding sequence is TGTGCCAGCAGTGAAGGTGGACCCCAGCATTTT.

This clone was picked up a small number of times. The rearrangement joins TRBV30 to TRBJ1-1, with D hard to call. V dropped 5 bases and J dropped 0 bases, with 4 bases sitting between them. The CDR3 contains 11 residues. Per germline, CDR1 GTSNPN and CDR2 SVGIG (reference sequence). The CDR3 reads CAWVLNTEAFF. As DNA, the CDR3 is TGTGCCTGGGTCCTGAACACTGAAGCTTTCTTT.

The chain uses TRBV20-1 and TRBJ2-7; TRBD2 agrees at 8 bases. Germline lookup yields CDR1 DFQATT and CDR2 SNEGSKA (reference sequence). CDR3 length: 11 residues. CDR3 sequence reads: CSGAGVYEQYF. The CDR3 DNA reads TGCTCCGGAGCGGGAGTGTACGAGCAGTACTTC.

The rearrangement links TRBV5-1 to TRBJ2-1; 8 bases are a match to TRBD1. Losses at the gene ends were 7 bases for V and 8 bases for J; bases not matched to a gene: 11. The germline gives CDR1 SGHRS, CDR2 YFSETQ. This CDR3 region has 14 residues. The CDR3 coding sequence is TGCGCCAGCTGGGGGGACAGGCTTTTCGATGAGCAGTTCTTC. It specifies CASWGDRLFDEQFF.

J is TRBJ1-1 and V is TRBV5-1; D uncertain. CDR3 length equals 17 residues. CDR1 and CDR2 (germline): SGHRS, YFSETQ. V was cut by 0 bases and J by 0 bases, with 15 bases left in between. The CDR3 nucleotides are TGCGCCAGCAGCTTGGAATTCTTCCAGGCTTTGAACACTGAAGCTTTCTTT. It codes for CASSLEFFQALNTEAFF.

The rearrangement links TRBV18 to TRBJ1-2; 8 positions match TRBD1. The V and J ends lost 3 bases and 3 bases, in that order; junction bases with no gene match: 18. CDR3 size: 19 residues. Per germline, CDR1 KGHSH and CDR2 LQKENI. CDR3 bases: TGTGCCAGCTCACCGTCCCCACGACAGGGGATTCCCACTCACTATGGCTACACCTTC. It specifies CASSPSPRQGIPTHYGYTF.

The chain links TRBV5-4 to TRBJ2-3, with 10 bases aligning to TRBD2. Germline CDR1 is SGHNT and CDR2 is YYREEE (reference sequence). The CDR3 is 14 amino acids. V trimming: 4 bases; J trimming: 1 base; junction bases outside the gene matches: 0. DNA of the CDR3: TGTGCCAGCAGCACTAGCGGGGGCACAGATACGCAGTATTTT. Protein: CASSTSGGTDTQYF.

As concerns this clone: This clone may be a read error of a much larger clone one base away. The chain joins TRBV7-8 to TRBJ2-5, with a weak D call TRBD2 (5 bases). The DNA end favors TRBJ2-7, so the J call may be wrong. Germline CDR1 and CDR2: SGHVS and FQNEAQ. The CDR3 runs to 13 residues. The CDR3 bases are TGTGCCAGCAGCTACGGACTGGGCGTCGAGCAGTACTTC. Its translation: CASSYGLGVEQYF.

The V call is TRBV15, the J call TRBJ2-6; TRBD1 aligns across 9 bases. The CDR3 sequence is 20 residues long. Germline trimming cut 4 bases from V and 0 bases from J; bases unmatched to any gene: 13. Germline V CDR1 and CDR2: LNHNV, YYDKDF (reference sequence). CDR3 coding DNA: TGTGCCACCAGCAAAGTCCCGGGACAGGGAGGGAGCTCTGGGGCCAACGTCCTGACTTTC. Amino acids: CATSKVPGQGGSSGANVLTF. The full variable domain, its missing parts supplied by reference TRBV15 and TRBJ2-6, is DAMVIQNPRYQVTQFGKPVTLSCSQTLNHNVMYWYQQKSSQAPKLLFHYYDKDFNNEADTPDNFQSRRPNTSFCFLDIRSPGLGDTAMYLCATSKVPGQGGSSGANVLTFGAGSRLTVL.

This rearrangement joins TRBV10-2 to TRBJ1-6; 10 nucleotides align to TRBD1. Per germline, CDR1 WSHSY and CDR2 SAAADI. The CDR3 totals 14 residues. V lost 5 bases, J lost 7 bases, and 2 bases stayed unmatched. CDR3 DNA: TGCGCCAGCAGTCGGACAGGGGGGAATTCACCCCTCCACTTT. This codes for CASSRTGGNSPLHF.

This clone was counted a single time. The rearrangement joins TRBV5-1 to TRBJ2-5; 7 bases line up with TRBD1. This CDR3 region has 15 residues. V lost 4 bases to trimming and J lost 4 bases; unmatched junction nucleotides: 10. Germline lookup yields CDR1 SGHRS and CDR2 YFSETQ. The CDR3 protein is CASSVTGMGLETQYF. The CDR3 nucleotides read TGCGCCAGCAGCGTGACAGGGATGGGTTTAGAGACCCAGTACTTC.

This chain uses TRBV5-1 with TRBJ2-7; TRBD1 matches at 9 bases. The germline V gene encodes CDR1 SGHRS and CDR2 YFSETQ. With 4 bases clipped from V and 6 bases from J, the junction kept 8 bases outside the gene matches. The CDR3 length is 14 residues. The CDR3 nucleotides read TGCGCCAGCAGCCGGGACAGGGACCCCCGCGAGCAGTACTTC. The encoded protein is CASSRDRDPREQYF. Full variable domain (remainder filled in from reference TRBV5-1 and TRBJ2-7): KAGVTQTPRYLIKTRGQQVTLSCSPISGHRSVSWYQQTPGQGLQFLFEYFSETQRNKGNFPGRFSGRQFSNSRSEMNVSTLELGDSALYLCASSRDRDPREQYFGPGTRLTVT.

The chain combines TRBV7-2 with TRBJ2-1, with D possibly matching TRBD2 (6 bases). Per the germline V gene, CDR1 is SGHTA and CDR2 is FQGNSA. Trimming stripped 2 bases from V and 1 base from J, with 21 bases between. The length of the CDR3 is 19 residues. This chain's CDR3 is CASSLKRALSFASYNEQFF. Written as DNA, the CDR3 is TGTGCCAGCAGCTTAAAGCGGGCACTCTCCTTTGCGTCCTACAATGAGCAGTTCTTC. Full variable domain (rest looked up from reference TRBV7-2 and TRBJ2-1): GAGVSQSPSNKVTEKGKDVELRCDPISGHTALYWYRQSLGQGLEFLIYFQGNSAPDKSGLPSDRFSAERTGGSVSTLTIQRTQQEDSAVYLCASSLKRALSFASYNEQFFGPGTRLTVL.

This chain joins TRBV30 and TRBJ2-3, with 10 bases matching TRBD1. Germline-derived CDR1 and CDR2 are GTSNPN and SVGIG (reference sequence). The CDR3 is 14 residues long. V lost 2 bases to trimming and J lost 5 bases; unmatched junction nucleotides: 4. CDR3 amino acids: CAWSTTGGLDTQYF. Written as DNA, the CDR3 is TGTGCCTGGAGTACGACAGGGGGCCTAGATACGCAGTATTTT.

The V and J genes are TRBV2 and TRBJ2-1; D is undetermined. The CDR3 is 12 amino acids. Germline CDR1 SNHLY, CDR2 FYNNEI. V was clipped by 5 bases and J by 2 bases, with 4 bases between them. Written as DNA, the CDR3 is TGTGCCAGCAGTCCAACCTACAATGAGCAGTTCTTC. Its protein product is CASSPTYNEQFF.

This chain links TRBV6-5 with TRBJ2-7; TRBD1 is a possible D gene (5 bases). From germline, CDR1 is MNHEY and CDR2 SVGAGI. The germline V and J ends were trimmed by 0 bases and 5 bases, with 8 bases remaining between them. The CDR3 has 13 amino acids. The CDR3 loop reads CASSYSGPHEQYF. The DNA for the CDR3 is TGTGCCAGCAGTTACTCGGGGCCCCACGAGCAGTACTTC.

The CDR3 loop reads CASSPGADRTNIQYF. The CDR3 DNA follows: TGTGCCAGCTCACCGGGAGCGGACAGGACAAACATTCAGTACTTC. This chain links TRBV18 with TRBJ2-4; TRBD1 matches at 7 bases. The CDR3 is 15 amino acids. The germline V gene encodes CDR1 KGHSH and CDR2 LQKENI. V shed 3 bases, J shed 6 bases, and the junction held 8 bases outside the gene matches. The full variable domain, in which reference TRBV18 and TRBJ2-4 provide the parts outside the CDR3, is NAGVMQNPRHLVRRRGQEARLRCSPMKGHSHVYWYRQLPEEGLKFMVYLQKENIIDESGMPKERFSAEFPKEGPSILRIQQVVRGDSAAYFCASSPGADRTNIQYFGAGTRLSVL.

In its sample, this clone was seen a few times. The chain employs TRBV28 and TRBJ2-7; the match to TRBD2 covers 7 bases. Germline V lookup: CDR1 MDHEN, CDR2 SYDVKM. J gave up 4 bases and V 7 bases, and 13 bases lay outside the gene matches. The CDR3 extends over 15 amino acids. CDR3: CASTPRLPSGYEQYF. CDR3 sequence (DNA): TGTGCCAGCACCCCTAGATTGCCTAGCGGATACGAGCAGTACTTC.

The chain links TRBV6-1 to TRBJ1-3, with D possibly being TRBD1 (6 bases). CDR3 length equals 12 residues. Germline lookup yields CDR1 MNHNS and CDR2 SASEGT. V gave up 6 bases and J gave up 15 bases, with 18 bases separating them. CDR3 sequence: CASRGTGATEYF. CDR3 in DNA: TGTGCCAGCAGGGGGACGGGGGCCACTGAATATTTT.

The V and J genes are TRBV6-5 and TRBJ2-2, with D unresolved. V was clipped by 5 bases and J by 5 bases, with 9 bases between them. The CDR3 extends over 13 amino acids. The germline V gene encodes CDR1 MNHEY and CDR2 SVGAGI. The CDR3 DNA reads as TGTGCCAGCAGTGTGTTTAGGACCGGGGAGCTGTTTTTT. It codes for CASSVFRTGELFF.

The chain is built from TRBV7-8 and TRBJ2-3; 7 bases agree with TRBD2. The CDR3 has 15 amino acids. Germline-derived CDR1 and CDR2 are SGHVS and FQNEAQ. Losses at the gene ends were 8 bases for V and 4 bases for J; bases not matched to a gene: 12. For the CDR3, the DNA is TGTGCCAGCGGAGACGGACTAGGATTCTCAGATACGCAGTATTTT. Amino acid sequence: CASGDGLGFSDTQYF.

The J gene is TRBJ1-4, the V gene TRBV25-1, with TRBD1 as a possible D gene (5 bases). Germline V gives CDR1 MGHDK, CDR2 SYGVNS. The V and J ends lost 2 bases and 8 bases respectively, with 15 bases between them. The CDR3 is 15 amino acids. CDR3 nucleotides: TGTGCCAGCAGTGAAATAGGGGCCCGAGGGGAAAAACTGTTTTTT. It is translated as CASSEIGARGEKLFF.

This clone has just a few counts. The chain is built from TRBV27 and TRBJ1-2; 9 nucleotides align to TRBD1. Germline CDR1 reads MNHEY; CDR2 reads SMNVEV (reference sequence). The CDR3 has 17 residues. V dropped 9 bases and J dropped 1; count of bases not matched to a gene: 15. CDR3 residues: CASYSRTGTGSNYGYTF. CDR3 nucleotide sequence: TGTGCCAGTTATAGCAGGACCGGGACAGGGAGTAACTATGGCTACACCTTC.

The rearrangement uses TRBV18 and TRBJ1-2; D is uncertain. Looked up from germline, CDR1 is KGHSH and CDR2 is LQKENI. The CDR3 length is 14 residues. The V end was cut by 2 bases, the J end by 7 bases, with 14 bases between. Here the CDR3 reads CASSPSGPTAGYTF. The CDR3 DNA follows: TGTGCCAGCTCACCATCGGGCCCGACGGCTGGCTACACCTTC.

This chain joins TRBV6-6 and TRBJ2-7, with D possibly matching TRBD2 (5 bases). Germline-derived CDR1 and CDR2 are MNHNY and SVGAGI (reference sequence). Between the trimmed V and J ends, which lost 6 bases and 3 bases, there was a span of 15 bases. This CDR3 is 14 amino acids long. DNA for the CDR3: TGTGCCAGCAGGGATCCGGGAAGGAACTACGAGCAGTACTTC. It codes for CASRDPGRNYEQYF.

This clone was picked up a small number of times. J is TRBJ1-2 and V is TRBV5-6; no reliable D call. This CDR3 region has 16 residues. The germline V gene encodes CDR1 SGHDT and CDR2 YYEEEE. Trimming shortened V by 0 bases and J by 6 bases, and 18 bases separated the two germline ends. The CDR3 here is CASSLANSGEVDGYTF. In DNA form, the CDR3 reads TGTGCCAGCAGCTTGGCCAATAGCGGGGAAGTGGATGGCTACACCTTC.

This chain links TRBV5-4 with TRBJ2-1; 8 nucleotides match TRBD2. This CDR3 has 14 amino acids. Germline V lookup: CDR1 SGHNT, CDR2 YYREEE (reference sequence). With 0 bases clipped from V and 9 bases from J, the junction kept 5 bases outside the gene matches. CDR3 residues: CASSLVMAGGEQFF. In DNA, the CDR3 is TGTGCCAGCAGCTTGGTAATGGCGGGAGGTGAGCAGTTCTTC.

Sample share makes this clone medium-sized. This chain links TRBV6-5 with TRBJ1-6; 7 bases are shared with TRBD1. With 6 bases clipped from V and 7 bases from J, the junction kept 9 bases outside the gene matches. This CDR3 spans 15 amino acids. Germline-derived CDR1 and CDR2 are MNHEY and SVGAGI. The CDR3 bases are TGTGCCAGCAGGCGGCAACAGGGGTTCAATTCACCCCTCCACTTT. Protein: CASRRQQGFNSPLHF.

This clone was counted only a few times. The gene calls are TRBV5-1 and TRBJ2-5; D might be TRBD2 (7 bases). V lost 1 base to trimming and J lost 4 bases, with 17 bases between them. Germline CDR1 SGHRS, CDR2 YFSETQ. This CDR3 has 16 amino acids. CDR3 sequence (DNA): TGCGCCAGCAGCTTGTCGGGTGGGGGGGCAGGAGAGACCCAGTACTTC. Residues: CASSLSGGGAGETQYF.

V and J are TRBV5-1 and TRBJ2-3; D perhaps matches TRBD2 (6 bases). Germline V gives CDR1 SGHRS, CDR2 YFSETQ. V was shortened by 0 bases and J by 2 bases, with 10 bases between the two germline ends. There are 15 residues in the CDR3. CDR3 loop: CASSLETRNTDTQYF. The CDR3 bases are TGCGCCAGCAGCTTGGAGACTAGGAACACAGATACGCAGTATTTT.

The rearrangement uses TRBV7-9 and TRBJ1-1; 10 bases map to TRBD1. CDR1 and CDR2 from the germline V gene are SEHNR and FQNEAQ (reference sequence). This CDR3 has 17 amino acids. V lost 5 bases to trimming and J lost 5 bases; unmatched junction nucleotides: 14. CDR3 bases: TGTGCCAGCAGCAATAACCGGGACAGGGGAGGGGATACTGAAGCTTTCTTT. Translating it yields CASSNNRDRGGDTEAFF.

The V call is TRBV14, the J call TRBJ2-1; 7 nucleotides line up with TRBD1. Trimming cost V 4 bases and J 4 bases; bases outside gene matches: 19. The CDR3 runs 19 residues. Germline CDR1 is SGHDN and CDR2 is FVKESK. The CDR3 region has the DNA TGTGCCAGCAGCCCGTACGATCGGCATCAACAGGGGAAGTACAATGAGCAGTTCTTC. Residues: CASSPYDRHQQGKYNEQFF.